This T cell receptor beta chain was identified during a study of cytomegalovirus exposure and HLA in healthy donors listed by TCRdb under 2017. Regarding the complete study: An earlier analysis of 587 of the donors reported 250 to 300 Gb of sequence data and about 100 million unique TCR beta sequences from roughly 200 million T cells. Roughly 300 gigabases of sequencing data and 70 million to 85 million unique TCR sequences were included in an early release covering about 700 HLA-typed donors. Among the roughly 390 genotyped donors, about 85% belonged to the genetic ancestry cluster associated with self-reported Caucasian donors. The study aimed to test whether cataloging public T cell receptors could reveal signatures of past pathogen exposure. The T cell repertoires of 666 subjects were profiled by immunosequencing and related to cytomegalovirus serostatus. Along with the roughly 700-subject first cohort, a separate validation cohort of around 110 different subjects was used. The study combined high-throughput TCR immunosequencing, statistical association of individual TCRs with disease status, and machine learning to predict cytomegalovirus infection status. To study patterns of TCR occurrence, a later analysis re-analyzed previously published TCR beta repertoires from hundreds of donors and added high-resolution HLA genotyping. In the later analysis, no new phenotypic data were used to find candidate immune exposures; instead, reliance was placed on TCR beta sequences and their occurrence across donors. An earlier analysis of a few hundred of the donors applied high-throughput TCR beta sequencing to assess whether each TCR beta V gene segment acted as functional or pseudogenic. Donor age, sex, ethnicity and CMV serostatus were compiled alongside the repertoire data. In a later genetic analysis, genome-wide SNP genotypes for about 60% of the 666 donors were used, and that subset was treated as a discovery cohort. All discovery cohort repertoires had been generated using a single sequencing platform. HLA typing included class I and class II loci at four-digit resolution. Typing coverage differed by locus: A, B, C, DRB1 and DQB1 were typed in roughly 620-630 donors, DQA1 in 522, DPA1 in nearly 610, and DPB1 in around 490. Several DR-DQ haplotypes were handled as single units for association and clustering, since linkage in the cohort was strong. On average, roughly 250,000 unique TCR beta nucleotide sequences were sequenced per donor among 398 genotyped donors of the cohort, with 15% to 20% of those sequences being non-productive. Study-level results and caveats: Correlated functional status among segregating V segments might be attributable to linkage disequilibrium, but an unknown experimental factor could not be ruled out. In a later genetic analysis, a missense DCLRE1C variant was associated with V-gene and J-gene trimming of TCR beta chains, and the association was replicated in an independent cohort. In a later analysis, HLA-associated TCR beta chains were found to be more clonally expanded and to have lower generation probabilities than equally common non-associated chains. Some IMGT-functional V segments, including TRBV6-2 and TRBV6-3, could not be told apart with the 87-base-pair reads, so those segments were excluded. Cytomegalovirus status was reported to be diagnosed by the classifier with high specificity and sensitivity in both the original and validation cohorts. A further reported finding was that TCR beta sequences accurately predicted the HLA-A and HLA-B alleles for most subjects in the first cohort. A total of about 180 TCR beta chains were listed by the study as associated with cytomegalovirus. Roughly uniform sequencing depth across donors was assumed in presence/absence analyses, although this assumption may not hold. A cluster of highly shared sequence variants was judged likely to represent a technical artifact of the sequencing pipeline. The earlier analysis of nearly 600 of the donors excluded seventeen rarely observed V segments, including chromosome 9 orphons, because counts were too low. CMV serostatus was the only immune exposure information available for the cohort. While some public TCRs were present in many individuals, most TCR sequences turned up only very rarely across donors. Strong co-occurrence of HLA alleles, especially DR and DQ, made assigning TCR associations to individual alleles difficult. In a later analysis, TCR association rates were found to vary across HLA loci, with the most associated TCRs seen for DRB1 alleles and the fewest for HLA-C alleles. A few of the identified cytomegalovirus-associated TCR beta chains were confirmed in vitro to be specific for cytomegalovirus antigens. Because HLA typing was unavailable for some donors at each locus, only the typed subset was used in association tests. In this cohort, only TCR beta chains were sequenced, and detectable features were limited by the absence of alpha or paired-chain data. The authors suggested that the approach could potentially be extended to other disease states and immunological phenotypes. A later analysis found that most CMV-associated TCR beta chains appeared HLA-restricted, with HLA associations seemingly driven largely by CMV exposure. Several of the top co-occurrence clusters appeared to be linked to parvovirus B19, influenza, CMV and Epstein-Barr virus, according to a later analysis. In a later analysis, around 17,000 TCR beta sequences were associated with specific HLA alleles at a false discovery rate of 0.05. In an earlier analysis of about 600 of the donors, most TCR beta V segments appeared in productive rearrangements about 87% or about 30% of the time, broadly matching IMGT annotations. According to a later genetic analysis, donors in an Asian-associated ancestry cluster had fewer N-insertions in productive TCRs than the approximately 630-donor mean.

Receptor libraries were prepared by the immunoSEQ multiplex PCR assay. For the multiplex PCR, a mixture combining 60 forward primers for TCR Vbeta segments and 13 reverse primers for TCR Jbeta segments was used. The CDR3 region of rearranged TCR beta genes was amplified from genomic DNA by a multiplex PCR assay. Amplified TCR beta libraries were sequenced as 87-base-pair reads on the Illumina HiSeq System. The source study handled its data this way. A later analysis tallied roughly 80 million unique TCR beta chains across the approximately 670 repertoires, and about 12 million of those chains were shared by two or more donors. Raw reads were error-corrected and collapsed into unique sequences by a nearest-neighbor algorithm in which closely related sequences were merged to remove PCR and sequencing errors. V, D and J gene segments were assigned by aligning CDR3 sequences to IMGT reference sequences. For a sequence to be retained, a match of at least six nucleotides was required to both a V gene segment and a J gene segment. Rearrangements were called productive when the CDR3 lacked stop codons and stayed in frame with V and J; all others were non-productive. Following IMGT convention, CDR3 was defined as the stretch from the second conserved V-encoded cysteine to the conserved J-encoded phenylalanine. Sequences without an unambiguous match to a single V gene segment were excluded from the earlier analysis of a few hundred of the donors. An earlier analysis of a few hundred of the donors classified V segments as functional when productive rearrangements were above 56.7% and as segregating when the standard deviation between donors was above 5%. To diagnose cytomegalovirus status from the catalog of TCR beta chain sequences, a statistical classification framework was built. In a later analysis, V and J genes were assigned by comparing TCR nucleotide sequences against IMGT/GENE-DB human TR gene sequences. Using the TCRdist pipeline, a later analysis assigned CDR3 sequences along with most-parsimonious VDJ recombination scenarios. A later analysis defined each TCR beta chain by its CDR3 amino acid sequence plus V-gene family, and excluded reads lacking a unique V-gene family. As a way to deal with suspected cross-contamination and a sequencing artifact, a later analysis dropped 640 or so nucleotide sequences that were highly shared and had low generation probability. In a later analysis, a clonal expansion index was calculated for each public chain from normalized within-repertoire ranks of inferred template counts. A later analysis computed generation probabilities with a VDJ recombination model fitted to out-of-frame rearrangements, and checked the results against IGoR. Hypergeometric tests were used in a later analysis to score TCR-TCR, TCR-HLA and TCR-CMV co-occurrence, with a repertoire-size bias correction applied to the TCR pairs. To estimate false discovery rates, a later analysis permuted the HLA or CMV assignments 20 times. A later analysis grouped co-occurring TCRs with DBSCAN, adding TCRdist sequence similarity when clustering within HLA-allele-positive subsets. For co-occurrence clustering, repertoires with fewer than 30,000 or more than 120,000 public chains were excluded, along with four or five repertoires with anomalous nucleotide sharing. The table was pulled from immuneACCESS by TCRdb, which kept in-frame rearrangements only. Such tables lose some clones; where checked, under half of the loss comes from unresolved V genes, and the rest has no known cause. V and J calls and clone size are those listed in that table; D and trimming were worked out from the DNA. For this sample the table gives over 150,000 clones, of which roughly 77% were detected only once. Roughly 3.6% of the sample goes to the ten largest clones.

The cohort comprised around 700 healthy bone marrow donors. At the time of sampling, every cohort member was nominally healthy, though immune exposures that went unrecorded were likely present. The donor was CMV seropositive and was included in the group of 300 or so seropositive cohort members. A peripheral blood sample was collected from each donor, and TCR beta sequencing was performed on peripheral blood mononuclear cells. Genomic DNA was extracted from the blood cell samples with the Qiagen DNeasy Blood Extraction Kit. With regard to this clone: This clone's antigen is unknown. Base qualities are not recorded, but no much larger clone differs from it by a single base.

CDR1 and CDR2 were assigned from the germline V gene as SNHLY and FYNNEI. CDR3 length: 13 amino acids, cysteine to phenylalanine. This entry keeps only the CDR3 DNA: 39 bases, framed from base 1. V is cut back by 9 bases and J by 4 bases, with 3 bases in the junction unmatched. The sequenced material came from PBMCs. This clonotype originated in a man aged 25-45 years in good health and CMV-seropositive. Here the chain combines TRBV2 and TRBJ2-2, with 9 junctional bases fitting TRBD2. The CDR3 loop reads CARFSGGTGELFF. In nucleotides, the sequence is TGTGCCAGGTTTAGCGGGGGCACCGGGGAGCTGTTTTTT.